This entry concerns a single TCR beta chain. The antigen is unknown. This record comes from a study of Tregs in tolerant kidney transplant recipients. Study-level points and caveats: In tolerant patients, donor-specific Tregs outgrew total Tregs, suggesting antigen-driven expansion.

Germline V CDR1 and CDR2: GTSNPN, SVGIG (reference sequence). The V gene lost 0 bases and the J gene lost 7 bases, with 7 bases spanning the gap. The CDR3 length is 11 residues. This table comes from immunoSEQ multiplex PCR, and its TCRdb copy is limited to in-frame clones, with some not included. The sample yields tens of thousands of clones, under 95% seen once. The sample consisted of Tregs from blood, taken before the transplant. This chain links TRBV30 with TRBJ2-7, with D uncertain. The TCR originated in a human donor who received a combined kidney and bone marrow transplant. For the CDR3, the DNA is TGTGCCTGGAGTGTCCAGAAAGAGCAGTACTTC. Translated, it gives CAWSVQKEQYF.